This TCR beta chain was observed in a study of blood T cell repertoires in COVID-19. On the study more broadly: Sample material is recorded as cDNA or gDNA derived from T cells, B-cell-depleted T cells, or PBMCs.

Adults between about 18 and 95 years of age took part from 24 US areas. Some clones are missing from TCRdb's copy, which holds only in-frame ones; the method was immunoSEQ multiplex PCR. The table lists approximately 200,000 clones, 80% to 90% of them singletons, with about 10% in the top ten. The V and J ends lost 5 bases and 2 bases, in that order; junction bases with no gene match: 11. Germline loops: CDR1 KGHSH, CDR2 LQKENI. The CDR3 is 17 residues long. The receptor's source is a man aged 35-49 years who had recovered from COVID-19. The genes are TRBV18 and TRBJ1-5, with 8 bases fitting TRBD1. Source material: PBMCs or T cells enriched from blood (not recorded which). The CDR3 loop reads CASSTTDRGGGNQPQHF. CDR3 sequence (DNA): TGTGCCAGCTCAACCACCGACAGGGGCGGGGGCAATCAGCCCCAGCATTTT.